This T cell receptor beta chain was recorded in a study of regulatory and conventional T cells in RAG deficiency. The length of the CDR3 is 13 residues. V dropped 5 bases and J dropped 10 bases, with 12 bases sitting between them. Per the germline V gene, CDR1 is MDHEN and CDR2 is SYDVKM. Sequenced by immunoSEQ multiplex PCR; TCRdb stores in-frame clones only, minus some. This sample carries under 25,000 clones, roughly 87% of them seen once, and the ten largest clones take roughly 1.4%. The sorted regulatory T cells were CD4+, CD25-high and CD127-low, with genomic DNA sequenced. The same specimen was also included in a second study, on regulatory T cells. Per that study: Amplification used 52 TRBV primers and 13 TRBJ primers.

Sequenced: Tregs sorted from blood. The V call is TRBV28, the J call TRBJ1-6; D gene unclear. This clonotype was obtained from a human donor in good health. The CDR3 region has the DNA TGTGCCAGCAGTCTGGAGGACCGGTCACCCCTCCACTTT. Protein product: CASSLEDRSPLHF.